This TCR beta chain was sequenced for a study of OX40 agonist ivuxolimab in advanced cancers. The overall study: Patients received the agonistic anti-OX40 (CD134) antibody ivuxolimab. Partial responses were achieved by three patients: one hepatocellular carcinoma, two cutaneous melanoma.

Study results and limitations: Individuals who were partial responders at 0.1-3.0 mg/kg had clonal expansion that ranked among the lowest.

This clone was seen more than once but under ten times. The antigen is undetermined. Libraries were prepared by immunoSEQ multiplex PCR; TCRdb keeps only in-frame clonotypes and omits some of them. This sample has roughly 98,000 clones, with just under 85% found just once. CDR1 and CDR2 from the germline V gene are LNHDA and SQIVND (reference sequence). The CDR3 runs 15 residues. V dropped 4 bases and J dropped 2; count of bases not matched to a gene: 4. Blood samples were obtained at baseline, cycle 4 day 1, and cycle 7 day 1. The chain recombines TRBV19 with TRBJ2-2, with 7 bases lining up with TRBD1. This TCR derives from an adult with an advanced solid tumor such as melanoma, head and neck, liver or kidney cancer. The sample in question was CD4+ or CD8+ T cells sorted from blood, obtained in a trial of the OX40 agonist ivuxolimab. The CDR3 DNA reads as TGTGCCAGTAGTACTACAGGGGTTAACACCGGGGAGCTGTTTTTT. Its translation: CASSTTGVNTGELFF.